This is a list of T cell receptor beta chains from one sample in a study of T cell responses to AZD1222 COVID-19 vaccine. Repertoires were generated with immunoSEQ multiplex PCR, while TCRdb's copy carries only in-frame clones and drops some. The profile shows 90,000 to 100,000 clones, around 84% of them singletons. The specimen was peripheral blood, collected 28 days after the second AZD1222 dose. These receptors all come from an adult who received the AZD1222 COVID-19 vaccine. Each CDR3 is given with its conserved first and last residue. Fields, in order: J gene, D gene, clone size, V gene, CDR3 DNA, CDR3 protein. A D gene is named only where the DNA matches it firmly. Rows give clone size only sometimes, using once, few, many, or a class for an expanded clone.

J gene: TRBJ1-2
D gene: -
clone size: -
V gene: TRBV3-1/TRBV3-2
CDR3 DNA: TGTGCCAGCAGCCAAGACAGGTACTATGGCTACACCTTC
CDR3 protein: CASSQDRYYGYTF

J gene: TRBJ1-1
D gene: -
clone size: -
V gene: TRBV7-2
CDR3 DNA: TGTGCCAGCAGCCCAGGGAGAGGGACTGAAGCTTTCTTT
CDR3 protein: CASSPGRGTEAFF

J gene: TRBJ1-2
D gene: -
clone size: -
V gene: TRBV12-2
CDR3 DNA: TGTGCAAGTCGCTTAGCGCGTTACCACACTCTCTTTAACTATGGCTACACCTTC
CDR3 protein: CASRLARYHTLFNYGYTF

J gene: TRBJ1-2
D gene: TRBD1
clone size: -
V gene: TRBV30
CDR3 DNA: TGTGCCTGGAGTGTACAGGGGCCTAACTATGGCTACACCTTC
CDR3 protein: CAWSVQGPNYGYTF

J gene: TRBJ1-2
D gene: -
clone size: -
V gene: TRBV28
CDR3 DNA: TGTGCCAGCAGTTTATCAGGGTATGGCTACACCTTC
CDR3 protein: CASSLSGYGYTF

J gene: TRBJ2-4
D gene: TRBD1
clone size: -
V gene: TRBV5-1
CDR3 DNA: TGCGCCAGCAGCTTGTGGGTCCGGGACAGGGGTACTATTCTAGCCAAAAACATTCAGTACTTC
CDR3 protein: CASSLWVRDRGTILAKNIQYF

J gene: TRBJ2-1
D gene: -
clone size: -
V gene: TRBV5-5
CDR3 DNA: TGTGCCAGCAGCAATTTGGGGTCTAGCTCCTACAATGAGCAGTTCTTC
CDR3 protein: CASSNLGSSSYNEQFF

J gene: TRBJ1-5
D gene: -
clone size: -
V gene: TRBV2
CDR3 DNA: TGTGCCAGCAGTTCGGACCGTAATCAGCCCCAGCATTTT
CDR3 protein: CASSSDRNQPQHF

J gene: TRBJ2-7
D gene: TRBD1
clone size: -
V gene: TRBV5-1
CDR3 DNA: TGCGCCAGCAGCCCCACGACAGGGGCGCGAGGCGAGCAGTACTTC
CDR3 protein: CASSPTTGARGEQYF

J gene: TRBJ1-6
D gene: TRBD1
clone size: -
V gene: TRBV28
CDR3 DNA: TGTGCCAGCAGTTCAACAGGGGGCGTTAATTCACCCCTCCACTTT
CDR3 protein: CASSSTGGVNSPLHF

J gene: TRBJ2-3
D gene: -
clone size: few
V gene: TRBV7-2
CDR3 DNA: TGTGCCAGCAGCTTACGTCTAGCAGCGTTGGCAGATACGCAGTATTTT
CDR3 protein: CASSLRLAALADTQYF

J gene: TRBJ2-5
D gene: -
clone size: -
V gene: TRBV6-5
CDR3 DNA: TGTGCCAGCAGGCGGACGCCTGCCCCCGAGACCCAGTACTTC
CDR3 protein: CASRRTPAPETQYF

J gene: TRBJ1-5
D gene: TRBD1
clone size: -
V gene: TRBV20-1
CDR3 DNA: TGCAGTGCTAGTGCTCGTTTTGGCCAGGGGGGCAATCAGCCCCAGCATTTT
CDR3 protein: CSASARFGQGGNQPQHF

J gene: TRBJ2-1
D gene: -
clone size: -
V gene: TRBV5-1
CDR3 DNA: TGCGCCAGCAGCTTGGGGGGCGATTCCTACAATGAGCAGTTCTTC
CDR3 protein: CASSLGGDSYNEQFF

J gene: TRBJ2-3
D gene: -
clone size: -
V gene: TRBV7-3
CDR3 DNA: TGTGCCAGCAGCACTCTAGCGACAGATACGCAGTATTTT
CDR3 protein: CASSTLATDTQYF

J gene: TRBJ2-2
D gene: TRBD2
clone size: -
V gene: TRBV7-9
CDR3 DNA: TGTGCCAGCAGCCCCGGGGAGGGCCGGAGCGGGGAGCTGTTTTTT
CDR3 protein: CASSPGEGRSGELFF

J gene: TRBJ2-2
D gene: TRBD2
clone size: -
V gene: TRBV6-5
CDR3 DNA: TGTGCCAGCAGTTACCGACTAGCGGGATCCACCGGGGAGCTGTTTTTT
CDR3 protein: CASSYRLAGSTGELFF

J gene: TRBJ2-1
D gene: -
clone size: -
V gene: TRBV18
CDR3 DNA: TGTGCCAGCTCACCACGCACAGACAACTACAATGAGCAGTTCTTC
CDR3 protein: CASSPRTDNYNEQFF

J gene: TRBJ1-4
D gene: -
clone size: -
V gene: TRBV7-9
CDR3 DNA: TGTGCCAGCAGACCAAATCTTGGACAACTCGGTAGGACTAATGAAAAACTGTTTTTT
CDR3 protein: CASRPNLGQLGRTNEKLFF

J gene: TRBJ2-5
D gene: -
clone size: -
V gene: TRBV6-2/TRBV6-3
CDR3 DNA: TGTGCCAGCAGTTACTCGTCAAGGGATCAAGAGACCCAGTACTTC
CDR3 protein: CASSYSSRDQETQYF

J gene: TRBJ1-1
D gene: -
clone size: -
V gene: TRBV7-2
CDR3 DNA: TGTGCCAGCAGCTTACGGGGCCCCTCCGGCACTGAAGCTTTCTTT
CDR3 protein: CASSLRGPSGTEAFF

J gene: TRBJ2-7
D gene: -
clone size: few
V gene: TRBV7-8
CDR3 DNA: TGTGCCAGCAGCTCGCAGGGACGAAGGGGGGAGCAGTACTTC
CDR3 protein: CASSSQGRRGEQYF

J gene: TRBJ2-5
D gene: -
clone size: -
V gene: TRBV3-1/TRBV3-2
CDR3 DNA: TGTGCCAGCAGCCATAGATTCCAAGAGACCCAGTACTTC
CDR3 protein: CASSHRFQETQYF

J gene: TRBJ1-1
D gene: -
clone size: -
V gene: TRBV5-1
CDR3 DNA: TGCGCCAGCCAAGTGAACAGGGCGGGCACTGAAGCTTTCTTT
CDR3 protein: CASQVNRAGTEAFF

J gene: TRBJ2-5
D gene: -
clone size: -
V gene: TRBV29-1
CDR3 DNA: TGCAGCGTTGAGGGGACGGCGACCCAAGAGACCCAGTACTTC
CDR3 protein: CSVEGTATQETQYF

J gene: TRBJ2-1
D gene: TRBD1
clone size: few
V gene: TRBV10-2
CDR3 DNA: TGCGCCAGCAGTGAGATTCGACAGGGGGCTCTCGATGAGCAGTTCTTC
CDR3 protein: CASSEIRQGALDEQFF

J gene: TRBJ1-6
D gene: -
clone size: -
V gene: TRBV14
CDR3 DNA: TGTGCCAGCAGCCCTGAGGTCGGGATGAGGTATAATTCACCCCTCCACTTT
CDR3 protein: CASSPEVGMRYNSPLHF

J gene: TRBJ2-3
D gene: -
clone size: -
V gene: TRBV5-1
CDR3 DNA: TGCGCCAGCAGCTTCCGCCGAATTCAGGGCGACACGCAGTATTTT
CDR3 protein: CASSFRRIQGDTQYF

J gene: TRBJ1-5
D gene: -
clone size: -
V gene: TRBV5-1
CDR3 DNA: TGCGCCAGCAGCCTCAGGTACGGGCAGCCCCAGCATTTT
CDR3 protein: CASSLRYGQPQHF